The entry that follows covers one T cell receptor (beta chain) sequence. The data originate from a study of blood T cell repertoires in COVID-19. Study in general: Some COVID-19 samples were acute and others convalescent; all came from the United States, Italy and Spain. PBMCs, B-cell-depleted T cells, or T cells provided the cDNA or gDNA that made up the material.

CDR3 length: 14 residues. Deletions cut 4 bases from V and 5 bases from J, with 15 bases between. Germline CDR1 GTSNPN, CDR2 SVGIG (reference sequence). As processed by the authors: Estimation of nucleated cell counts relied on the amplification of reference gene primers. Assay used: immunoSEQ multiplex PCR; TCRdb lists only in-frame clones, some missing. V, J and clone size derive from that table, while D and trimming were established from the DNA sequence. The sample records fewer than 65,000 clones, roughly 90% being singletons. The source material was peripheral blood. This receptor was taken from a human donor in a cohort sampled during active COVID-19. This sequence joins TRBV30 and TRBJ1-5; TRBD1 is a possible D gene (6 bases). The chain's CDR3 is CAWIADRRYQPQHF. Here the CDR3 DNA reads TGTGCCTGGATTGCGGACAGACGGTATCAGCCCCAGCATTTT.